The TCR beta chain described here comes from a study of sequential checkpoint blockade in melanoma (dated by TCRdb to between 2018 and 2020). As for the study more broadly: In a 1:1 randomization, patients received either first-line nivolumab then ipilimumab (arm A) or ipilimumab then nivolumab (arm B). Maintenance nivolumab was given following each of the two trial sequences. What the research found in general, with its limitations: Validation of the response-prediction model combining TCR metrics and mutation burden is needed in larger, independent patient cohorts.

From the cysteine through the phenylalanine, the CDR3 covers 13 amino acids. The CDR3 DNA has 39 bases and is translated from base 1. V and J lose 11 bases and 4 bases, and a span of 17 bases separates them. The germline V gene encodes CDR1 ENHRY and CDR2 SYGVKD. TCRbeta CDR3 regions were immunosequenced from genomic DNA with the immunoSEQ Assay. Prior to high-throughput sequencing, genomic DNA was amplified by bias-controlled multiplex PCR. As for the original processing: To quantify the absolute abundance of each unique TCRbeta CDR3 region, the sequences were collapsed and filtered. Clonality was defined as 1 minus Pielou's evenness and was calculated using productive rearrangements only. A previously published method was used to identify clones with significantly greater frequencies in on-treatment samples than in baseline samples. Not all clones reach the TCRdb copy of this immuneACCESS table, which keeps in-frame sequences only. Checked studies attribute under half of the gap to unresolved V genes and leave the rest unexplained. V, J and clone size derive from that table, while D and trimming were established from the DNA sequence. The table for this sample lists some 40,000 clones; 70% to 90% of them were counted only once. The ten largest clones represent roughly 12% of the sample.

This clone is a singleton in its sample. Which antigen it targets is not known. Qualities for individual bases were not recorded, and no much larger clone is one base off. In the paper's terms, the treatment or condition label means: randomized to nivolumab then ipilimumab (arm A) or the reverse (arm B). No trial patient had received prior DNA-damaging chemotherapy. Live CD3+CD8+ cells negative for CD19 and CD56 were sorted from thawed PBMCs on a FACS Aria II flow cytometer. CheckMate 064, a randomized, open-label phase II trial of sequential checkpoint blockade, was the source of the samples, all of which came from patients with melanoma. Peripheral blood mononuclear cells were collected by leukapheresis, purified using Ficoll-Paque, and frozen in human serum containing 10% DMSO. Immediately after sorting, the purity of the sorted blood CD3+CD8+ cells was confirmed to be >98%, and DNA was then extracted.

The sample in question was CD8+ T cells sorted from blood (inferred from file names), obtained from a patient given nivolumab and ipilimumab in sequence. The rearranged segments are TRBV10-3 and TRBJ1-1; the D segment cannot be called with confidence. This sequence was found in a human donor with melanoma. The nucleotide sequence reads as follows: TGTGCCGTCTCTGCGGGCATTACCACTGAAGCTTTCTTT. It encodes CAVSAGITTEAFF.